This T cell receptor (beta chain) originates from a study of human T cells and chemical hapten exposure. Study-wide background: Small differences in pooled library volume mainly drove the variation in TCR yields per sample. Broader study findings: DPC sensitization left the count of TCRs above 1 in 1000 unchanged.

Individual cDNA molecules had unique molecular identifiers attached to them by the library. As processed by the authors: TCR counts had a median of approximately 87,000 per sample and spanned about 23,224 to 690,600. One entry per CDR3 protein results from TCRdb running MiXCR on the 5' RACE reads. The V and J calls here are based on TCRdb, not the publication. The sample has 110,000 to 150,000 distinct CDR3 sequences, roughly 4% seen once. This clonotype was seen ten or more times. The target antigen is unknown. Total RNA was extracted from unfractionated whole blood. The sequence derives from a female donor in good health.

The CDR3 sequence: CASKDTGDPGNTIYF. As DNA, the CDR3 is TGTGCCAGCAAAGATACGGGTGACCCTGGAAACACCATATATTTT. The rearrangement joins TRBV2 to TRBJ1-3, with D hard to call. The CDR3 length is 15 residues. Germline CDR1 SNHLY, CDR2 FYNNEI. Trimming took off 7 bases at V and 2 bases at J, with 15 bases between the two ends. Filled out from reference TRBV2 and TRBJ1-3, the complete variable domain reads EPEVTQTPSHQVTQMGQEVILRCVPISNHLYFYWYRQILGQKVEFLVSFYNNEISEKSEIFDDQFSVERPDGSNFTLKIRSTKLEDSAMYFCASKDTGDPGNTIYFGEGSWLTVV.